This T cell receptor beta chain was sequenced in a study of blood T cell repertoires in COVID-19. Adults between about 18 and 89 years of age took part from fewer than 30 US areas. Researchers sorted participants into cohorts using their self-reported clinical history. Each exposed participant met a COVID-19 case in the 2 weeks preceding study entry. V was cut by 1 base and J by 7 bases, with 7 bases left in between. The CDR3 contains 12 residues. Germline V lookup: CDR1 SEHNR, CDR2 FQNEAQ (reference sequence). Original data processing: Cell counts per sample came from amplifying reference gene primers. Measured with immunoSEQ multiplex PCR; TCRdb has only the in-frame clones, and not every one. Clone size and V and J calls were adopted from that table, with D and trimming inferred from the DNA. The table has about 320,000 clones, over 90% seen once.

Sequenced input: PBMCs or T cells enriched from blood (not recorded which). This sequence joins TRBV7-9 and TRBJ1-1; D gene uncertain. The sequence came from a woman between 25 and 40 years old who had been exposed to COVID-19. This CDR3 reads CASSLERVEAFF. The CDR3 DNA reads TGTGCCAGCAGCTTAGAGCGGGTTGAAGCTTTCTTT. The full variable domain, in which reference TRBV7-9 and TRBJ1-1 provide the parts outside the CDR3, is DTGVSQNPRHKITKRGQNVTFRCDPISEHNRLYWYRQTLGQGPEFLTYFQNEAQLEKSRLLSDRFSAERPKGSFSTLEIQRTEQGDSAMYLCASSLERVEAFFGQGTRLTVV.